The 18 T cell receptor beta chains below all came from one sample that was sequenced in a study of metastatic and nonmetastatic thyroid tumors. TCRdb reanalyzed the PCR reads with MiXCR. The table lists 20,000 to 25,000 clones, just over 20% of them singletons. Not a single patient had been given any form of treatment at any point before undergoing thyroid surgery. Sequences were obtained from blood. The source of these receptors is a female donor with papillary thyroid cancer or a benign thyroid nodule (not recorded which). Some clones in this sample may be carry-over from other donors' samples.

Relative to its sample, this clone is medium-sized (0.01 to 0.1%). The CDR3 loop is CASSSSNEQYF. The CDR3 DNA sequence: TGTGCCAGCAGTTCCAGTAACGAGCAGTACTTC. The chain employs TRBV6-2 or TRBV6-3 and TRBJ2-7; D call uncertain. The CDR3 contains 11 residues. Germline-derived CDR1 and CDR2 are MNHEY and SVGEGT. Between the trimmed V and J ends, which lost 4 bases and 5 bases, there was a span of 6 bases.

This clone was counted at least ten times. The chain combines TRBV5-8 with TRBJ2-2; TRBD2 matches at 8 bases. Germline loops: CDR1 SGHTS, CDR2 YDEGEE. This CDR3 is 14 amino acids long. V was clipped by 5 bases and J by 6 bases; unmatched bases: 6. The CDR3 nucleotides read TGTGCCAGCAGAATCGGACTAGCCGCCGGGGAGCTGTTTTTT. This codes for CASRIGLAAGELFF.

This clone has at least ten counts. V and J are TRBV4-3 and TRBJ1-6; D unclear. V lost 0 bases and J 10 bases, leaving 7 bases between the germline ends. The CDR3 has 13 residues. Germline CDR1 and CDR2: LGHNA and YSLEER. CDR3 in amino acids: CASSQDRSSPLHF. CDR3 DNA sequence: TGCGCCAGCAGCCAAGATAGGAGCTCACCCCTCCACTTT.

This clone was recorded at least ten times. As DNA, the CDR3 is TGTGCCAGCAGCCCCGGGTCCCCCACAGATACGCAGTATTTT. As protein: CASSPGSPTDTQYF. The V call is TRBV9, the J call TRBJ2-3; no clear D gene. Germline V lookup: CDR1 SGDLS, CDR2 YYNGEE. V lost 4 bases, J lost 2 bases, and 11 bases lay in between. The length of the CDR3 is 14 residues.

This clone showed up many times. The chain's CDR3 is CASSQGQVNTEAFF. In DNA form, the CDR3 reads TGCGCCAGCAGCCAAGGACAGGTAAACACTGAAGCTTTCTTT. The rearrangement joins TRBV4-3 to TRBJ1-1; D possibly corresponds to TRBD1 (6 bases). CDR3 size: 14 residues. Trimming took off 1 base at V and 2 bases at J, with 8 bases between the two ends. Germline CDR1 LGHNA, CDR2 YSLEER.

In its sample, this clone was seen a few times. This rearrangement joins TRBV19 to TRBJ2-5; no clear D gene. Germline assignment: CDR1 LNHDA and CDR2 SQIVND (reference sequence). Trimming removed 7 bases at V and 7 bases at J, with 19 bases between. The CDR3 sequence is 14 residues long. The CDR3 DNA follows: TGTGCCAGTATGGAATCTGACGGTAGAGGGACCCAGTACTTC. Translation: CASMESDGRGTQYF. Full variable domain (rest looked up from reference TRBV19 and TRBJ2-5): DGGITQSPKYLFRKEGQNVTLSCEQNLNHDAMYWYRQDPGQGLRLIYYSQIVNDFQKGDIAEGYSVSREKKESFPLTVTSAQKNPTAFYLCASMESDGRGTQYFGPGTRLLVL.

This clone was detected ten times or more. A read error may explain this, as a much larger clone is one base away. The same CDR3 can be traced to other DNA sequences in this sample. The gene calls are TRBV6-1 and TRBJ2-7, with 10 bases aligning to TRBD2. Germline CDR1 reads MNHNS; CDR2 reads SASEGT. CDR3 size: 15 residues. CDR3 bases: TGTGCCAGCACTGAACCCGGGACTAGCGACTATGAGCAGTACTTC. It is translated as CASTEPGTSDYEQYF.

This clone appeared many times. This could be a read error, since a much larger clone is one nucleotide away. This CDR3 is also generated by other DNA sequences in the sample. The CDR3 loop is CASGFGRGSEETQYF. Written as DNA, the CDR3 is TGTGCCAGCGGCTTCGGTCGCGGGAGCGAAGAGACCCAGTACTTC. This chain connects TRBV11-2 to TRBJ2-5, with TRBD2 matching 7 bases. The CDR3 contains 15 residues. Germline V gene sequence: CDR1 SGHAT, CDR2 FQNNGV.

This clone has a count of ten or more. The J gene is TRBJ2-7, the V gene TRBV10-3; D remains ambiguous. CDR3 length: 15 residues. Germline values: CDR1 ENHRY, CDR2 SYGVKD. The V end lost 0 bases, the J end lost 7 bases, and 16 bases lay between the germline ends. CDR3 DNA sequence: TGTGCCATCAGTGAGTCGACCCCAATTGTACGGGAGCAGTACTTC. Translation: CAISESTPIVREQYF.

In the case of this clone: A much larger clone differs by one base, so this may be a read error. The same CDR3 arises from other DNA sequences in this sample as well. The J gene is TRBJ1-3, the V gene TRBV29-1; the D gene is possibly TRBD1 (6 bases). Germline V gene data show CDR1 as SQVTM and CDR2 as ANQGSEA. CDR3 length: 14 amino acids. CDR3 amino acids: CSVEEGAVGNTIYF. Here the CDR3 DNA reads TGCAGCGTTGAAGAGGGGGCGGTAGGAAACACTATATATTTT. The complete variable domain, with remaining parts taken from reference TRBV29-1 and TRBJ1-3, reads SAVISQKPSRDICQRGTSLTIQCQVDSQVTMMFWYRQQPGQSLTLIATANQGSEATYESGFVIDKFPISRPNLTFSTLTVSNMSPEDSSIYLCSVEEGAVGNTIYFGEGSWLTVV.

Concerning this clone itself: A read error may be the cause here, since a much bigger clone is one base away. This chain uses TRBV9 with TRBJ2-7; tentative D call: TRBD2 (6 bases). Germline V gives CDR1 SGDLS, CDR2 YYNGEE. The CDR3 is made up of 15 amino acids. The CDR3 region has the DNA TGTGCCAGCAGCGTAGGGGGCGCGGGACGACTCGAGCGGTACTTC. Translating gives CASSVGGAGRLERYF. The full variable domain, in which reference TRBV9 and TRBJ2-7 provide the parts outside the CDR3, is DSGVTQTPKHLITATGQRVTLRCSPRSGDLSVYWYQQSLDQGLQFLIQYYNGEERAKGNILERFSAQQFPDLHSELNLSSLELGDSALYFCASSVGGAGRLERYFGPGTRLTVT.

This clone appeared many times. This chain uses TRBV6-5 with TRBJ1-4; no definite D call. With 2 bases removed from V and 5 bases from J, the gap between germline ends came to 12 bases. Germline loops: CDR1 MNHEY, CDR2 SVGAGI. The CDR3 length is 15 residues. The CDR3 DNA reads TGTGCCAGCAGTTACCCGAGCGGACCCAATGAAAAACTGTTTTTT. Encoded protein: CASSYPSGPNEKLFF.

This clone has ten or more counts. The gene calls are TRBV28 and TRBJ2-7; no clear D gene. V lost 3 bases and J lost 6, with 12 bases in between. Germline lookup yields CDR1 MDHEN and CDR2 SYDVKM. The CDR3 spans 13 residues. CDR3 loop: CASSFVLAGEQYF. In DNA form, the CDR3 reads TGTGCCAGCAGTTTTGTTTTAGCCGGCGAGCAGTACTTC.

The V gene is TRBV4-2, the J gene TRBJ2-2; 9 nucleotides match TRBD2. The CDR3 has 15 residues. Germline V lookup: CDR1 LGHNA, CDR2 YNFKEQ. V lost 2 bases and J lost 4; bases outside the gene matches: 2. The CDR3 reads CASSQPSGITGELFF. In nucleotides, the CDR3 is TGTGCCAGCAGCCAACCTAGCGGGATCACCGGGGAGCTGTTTTTT.

At least ten counts were recorded for this clone. Other DNA sequences in the sample encode the same CDR3. The rearrangement links TRBV4-3 to TRBJ2-2, with 15 nucleotides matching TRBD2. CDR3 length equals 18 residues. V gave up 1 base and J gave up 7 bases; unmatched junction bases: 7. CDR1 is LGHNA and CDR2 is YSLEER in the germline V gene. The CDR3 loop reads CASSQARTSGRAGGELFF. The CDR3 bases are TGCGCCAGCAGCCAAGCCCGGACTAGCGGGAGGGCTGGCGGGGAGCTGTTTTTT.

This clone was recorded a few times. The chain recombines TRBV28 with TRBJ1-2; TRBD1 agrees at 9 bases. Unmatched junction bases numbered 9, after V lost 6 bases and J lost 7 bases. CDR1 and CDR2 (germline): MDHEN, SYDVKM. The length of the CDR3 is 14 residues. Here the CDR3 DNA reads TGTGCCAGCAGCTCGGGGACAGGGAATTTTGGCTACACCTTC. This encodes CASSSGTGNFGYTF.

In its sample, this clone ranks as medium-sized. This chain uses TRBV28 with TRBJ2-7, with D unresolved. The CDR3 sequence is 15 residues long. The V gene lost 5 bases and the J gene lost 5 bases, with 19 bases spanning the gap. Germline V gives CDR1 MDHEN, CDR2 SYDVKM. Here the CDR3 DNA reads TGTGCCAGCAGTCCCGGGCAGGCGGTTACCCACGAGCAGTACTTC. Translation: CASSPGQAVTHEQYF. Looking up the rest from reference TRBV28 and TRBJ2-7 gives the full variable domain: DVKVTQSSRYLVKRTGEKVFLECVQDMDHENMFWYRQDPGLGLRLIYFSYDVKMKEKGDIPEGYSVSREKKERFSLILESASTNQTSMYLCASSPGQAVTHEQYFGPGTRLTVT.

A few counts support this clone. This sequence joins TRBV6-2 or TRBV6-3 and TRBJ2-3; 11 nucleotides align to TRBD2. The CDR3 has 18 amino acids. The ends lost 4 bases at V and 7 bases at J; junction bases unmatched: 16. CDR1 and CDR2 (germline): MNHEY, SVGEGT. As DNA, the CDR3 is TGTGCCAGCAGTTGGGGACTAGCGGCCCTAAGGGAGGCGTATACGCAGTATTTT. This encodes CASSWGLAALREAYTQYF.